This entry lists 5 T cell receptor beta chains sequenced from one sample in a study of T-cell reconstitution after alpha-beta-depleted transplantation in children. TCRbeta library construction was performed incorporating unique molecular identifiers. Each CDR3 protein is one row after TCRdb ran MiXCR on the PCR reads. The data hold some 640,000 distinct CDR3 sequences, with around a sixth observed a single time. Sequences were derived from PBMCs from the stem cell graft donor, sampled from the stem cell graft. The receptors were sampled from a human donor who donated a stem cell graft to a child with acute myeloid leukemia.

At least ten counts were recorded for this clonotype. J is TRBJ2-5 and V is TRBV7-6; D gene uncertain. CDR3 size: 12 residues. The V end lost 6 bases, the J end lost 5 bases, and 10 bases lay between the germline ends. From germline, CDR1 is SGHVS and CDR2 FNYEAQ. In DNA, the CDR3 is TGTGCCAGCAGACCCAGAAGGGAGACCCAGTACTTC. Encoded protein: CASRPRRETQYF.

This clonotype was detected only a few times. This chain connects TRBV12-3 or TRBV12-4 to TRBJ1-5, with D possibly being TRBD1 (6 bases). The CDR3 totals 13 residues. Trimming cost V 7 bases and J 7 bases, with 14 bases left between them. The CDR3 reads CASTQSGDQPQHF. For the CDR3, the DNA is TGTGCCAGCACCCAGTCAGGGGACCAGCCCCAGCATTTT.

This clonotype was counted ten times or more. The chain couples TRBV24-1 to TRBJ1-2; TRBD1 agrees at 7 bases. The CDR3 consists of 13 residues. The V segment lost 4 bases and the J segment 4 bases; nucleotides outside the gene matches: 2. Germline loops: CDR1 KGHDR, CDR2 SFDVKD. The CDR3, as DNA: TGTGCCACCAGTGACTCAGGGGGCTATGGCTACACCTTC. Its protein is CATSDSGGYGYTF.

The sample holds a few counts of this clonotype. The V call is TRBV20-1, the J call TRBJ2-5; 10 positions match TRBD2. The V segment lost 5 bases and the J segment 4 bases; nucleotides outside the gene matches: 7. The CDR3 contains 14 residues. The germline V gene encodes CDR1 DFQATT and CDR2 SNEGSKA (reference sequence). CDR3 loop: CSAGIGTSVETQYF. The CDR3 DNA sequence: TGCAGTGCTGGGATCGGGACTAGCGTAGAGACCCAGTACTTC.

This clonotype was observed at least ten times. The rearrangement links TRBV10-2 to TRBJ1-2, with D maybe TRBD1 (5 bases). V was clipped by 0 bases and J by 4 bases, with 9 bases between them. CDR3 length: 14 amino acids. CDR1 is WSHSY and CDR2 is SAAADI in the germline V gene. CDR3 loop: CASSESARGYGYTF. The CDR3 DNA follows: TGCGCCAGCAGTGAGTCGGCGAGGGGCTATGGCTACACCTTC.